This T cell receptor beta chain was obtained from a study of regulatory T cells in long-lasting Graves disease. Study background: Patients met the persistent Graves' disease definition after over 5 years of antithyroid drugs with positive TSH receptor antibodies. Study-level points and caveats: TCR diversity was lower in persistent Graves' patients than in newly diagnosed ones. The persistent group shared 2,741 public clonotypes, more than the 950 to 1,000 shared by new patients.

Remarks on this clonotype: As yet, its antigen is unknown.

Stated time point: persistent/refractory GD, antithyroid drugs over 5 years with positive TRAb. The TCR library was prepared using RNA isolated from PBMCs. To make TCR beta libraries, researchers used iRepertoire HTBI primers and Arm-PCR of CDR3 regions. In the original processing: Throughout the samples, researchers identified 60 to 70 TRBV and roughly 14 TRBJ segments. TCRdb re-called the multiplex PCR reads through MiXCR, storing one row per CDR3 protein. None of the V and J calls come from the authors' own analysis; TCRdb made them. The sample includes 500,000 to 800,000 distinct CDR3 sequences, around 30% seen only once; the top ten take about two fifths. Source: peripheral blood mononuclear cells (PBMCs), taken when the disease was refractory, from a patient treated with antithyroid drugs. The clonotype comes from a female donor with Graves disease.

The CDR3 spells CASSIISGTGELFF. CDR3 bases: TGTGCCAGTAGTATTATATCTGGCACCGGGGAGCTGTTTTTT. This chain connects TRBV19 to TRBJ2-2; D unclear. The ends were cut back, 3 bases at V and 4 bases at J, with 9 bases in the middle. The germline V gene encodes CDR1 LNHDA and CDR2 SQIVND (reference sequence). The CDR3 loop spans 14 amino acids.